This T cell receptor (beta chain) is drawn from a study of T cell responses to AZD1222 COVID-19 vaccine. Generated by immunoSEQ multiplex PCR, the TCRdb table keeps only in-frame clones and is missing some. The sample carries 150,000 to 200,000 clones, 80% to 95% recorded once. Turning to this clone: Its antigen is unidentified.

With 0 bases clipped from V and 4 bases from J, the junction kept 5 bases outside the gene matches. The CDR3 runs 15 residues. Germline loops: CDR1 SGHAT, CDR2 FQNNGV. Study-wide results and caveats: All repertoire sampling was performed exclusively after the peak T cell response. Vaccine-associated CD4 TCRs ranged over spike, dominating at 160-218 and 743-854. A mostly white British donor set with more females was recruited, and clonal diversity was possibly underestimated. A reported finding is that nearly half of spike-specific TCRs target unmutated variant regions.

The chain has TRBV11-2 and TRBJ2-7; 8 nucleotides agree with TRBD2. This sequence was found in an adult in good health. The source material was peripheral blood, sampled on day 0 of AZD1222 vaccination. This chain's CDR3 is CASSLDRGLAYEQYF. For the CDR3, the DNA is TGTGCCAGCAGCTTAGACCGTGGACTAGCATACGAGCAGTACTTC.